A selection of T cell receptor beta chains follows, all from one sample in a study of read filtering for tumor transcriptome and immune sequencing. In TCRdb, the reads were re-called with MiXCR into one record per CDR3 protein. Found here are about 58,000 distinct CDR3 sequences, about 12% of them singletons; the top ten hold about a sixth. The source material was a population of CD138-negative cells sorted from bone marrow. The receptors derive from a donor aged 40 or older with multiple myeloma. CDR3s include the opening cysteine and the closing phenylalanine or tryptophan. A D gene is named only where the DNA matches it firmly. Clone sizes are given selectively: once, few, many, or a class where the clone is expanded.

clone_size,j_call,d_call,v_call,cdr3_nt,cdr3_aa
many,TRBJ1-1,-,TRBV7-3,TGTGCCAGCAGCTTAAGGCTTGCTACTGAAGCTTTCTTT,CASSLRLATEAFF
many,TRBJ2-1,TRBD2,TRBV5-4,TGTGCCAGCAGCTCGCCGGGGACTAGCGGGGTCCTCTCCTACAATGAGCAGTTCTTC,CASSSPGTSGVLSYNEQFF
medium-sized,TRBJ2-1,TRBD1,TRBV7-9,TGTGCCAGCGGCCGGGACAGCGACAATGAGCAGTTCTTC,CASGRDSDNEQFF
many,TRBJ2-1,-,TRBV30,TGTGCCTGGACCTTCAACGACAATGAGCAGTTCTTC,CAWTFNDNEQFF
many,TRBJ2-5,-,TRBV5-1,TGCGCCAGCAATCCGGGGGAAGAGACCCAGTACTTC,CASNPGEETQYF
-,TRBJ2-5,TRBD2,TRBV2,TGTGCCAGCAGTGGCGGGGGATTCCAAGAGACCCAGTACTTC,CASSGGGFQETQYF
many,TRBJ2-2,-,TRBV12-3/TRBV12-4,TGTGCCAGCAGCCACCGGCGGCTTTCCGACGGGGAGCTGTTTTTT,CASSHRRLSDGELFF
-,TRBJ1-6,TRBD1,TRBV30,TGTGCCTGGACCGCACCGGGACAGGATTGGTCACCCCTCCACTTT,CAWTAPGQDWSPLHF
few,TRBJ2-3,TRBD2,TRBV7-3,TGTGCCAGCAGCTCCGAGCCGGGACTAGCGGGGGAGACTAGCACAGATACGCTGTATTTT,CASSSEPGLAGETSTDTLYF
many,TRBJ2-2,-,TRBV5-6,TGTGCCAGCAGCCGGTTCCGGGGTGCGAACACCGGGGAGCTGTTTTTT,CASSRFRGANTGELFF
many,TRBJ2-1,-,TRBV6-2/TRBV6-3,TGTGCCAGCAGACCTCACGTCCCGGGGGCGGGAAAAATCACCTACAATGAGCAGTTCTTC,CASRPHVPGAGKITYNEQFF
-,TRBJ2-7,TRBD1,TRBV28,TGTGCCAGCAGGCCATATCCGGACAGGGCGAGGGAGCAGTACTTC,CASRPYPDRAREQYF
many,TRBJ2-1,TRBD1,TRBV15,TGTGCCACCAGCAGAGACGGGACAGGGGGCTACAATGAGCAGTTCTTC,CATSRDGTGGYNEQFF
-,TRBJ1-5,TRBD1,TRBV3-1,TGTGCCAGCAGCCAAGAGGGGACAGTGATCGGCAATCAGCCCCAGCATTTT,CASSQEGTVIGNQPQHF
few,TRBJ2-5,TRBD1,TRBV2,TGTGACAGCAGCACCGACAGGGGTTACGAGACCCAGTACTTC,CDSSTDRGYETQYF
many,TRBJ1-1,-,TRBV7-8,TGTGCCAGCAGCTTAGCGATCCGGACGACGAACACTGAAGCTTTCTTT,CASSLAIRTTNTEAFF
many,TRBJ2-1,-,TRBV7-2,TGTGCCAGCAGCTTAGGGCTAGCTCACAATGAGCAGTTCTTC,CASSLGLAHNEQFF
many,TRBJ2-7,TRBD2,TRBV4-1,TGCGCCAGCAGCCAACCTTCGGGCGGGGGTTCCTACGAGCAGTACTTC,CASSQPSGGGSYEQYF
many,TRBJ2-1,-,TRBV7-3,TGTGCCAGCAGCCCGTCGACTAGATCCCTCAATGAGCAGTTCTTC,CASSPSTRSLNEQFF
few,TRBJ1-2,TRBD1,TRBV4-1,TGTGCCAGCAGCCCTAACCGGGACAGGGCCTACACCTTC,CASSPNRDRAYTF
few,TRBJ2-1,-,TRBV7-9,TGTGCCAGCAGCTTAGGGCCACAGAGGGGAAATGAGCAGTTCTTC,CASSLGPQRGNEQFF
-,TRBJ2-3,-,TRBV4-2,TGTGCCAGCAGCCAAGATAAGCGGATCACAGATACGCAGTATTTT,CASSQDKRITDTQYF
many,TRBJ2-7,-,TRBV20-1,TGCAGTGCTACGGCATGGGGCGTTATGCAGTACTTC,CSATAWGVMQYF
many,TRBJ2-7,-,TRBV3-1,TGTGCCAGCAGCCAAGGCAGGGCCTCCTACGAGCAGTACTTC,CASSQGRASYEQYF
many,TRBJ2-7,TRBD1,TRBV4-1,TGCGCCAGCAGTCGTTCGGGGACAGGGATGTACGAGCAGTACTTC,CASSRSGTGMYEQYF
many,TRBJ2-5,-,TRBV7-2,TGTGCCAGCAGCTTAGAGGGCCGAGGTGGGACCCAGTACTTC,CASSLEGRGGTQYF
many,TRBJ1-2,-,TRBV11-2,TGTGCCAGCAGCTTAGGGTTGCAGGGCTCAGACGGCTATGGCTACACCTTC,CASSLGLQGSDGYGYTF
many,TRBJ1-1,TRBD1,TRBV3-1,TGTGCCAGCAGCCGTTGGTCCAGGGGGACTGAAGCTTTCTTT,CASSRWSRGTEAFF
few,TRBJ2-7,TRBD2,TRBV7-2,TGTGCCAGCAGCTTAGAACGTAGCGGGGGGGTATACGAGCAGTACTTC,CASSLERSGGVYEQYF
many,TRBJ2-7,-,TRBV29-1,TGCAGCGTTGAGGGCAGGATCAGTGGTAAGCAGTACTTC,CSVEGRISGKQYF
many,TRBJ2-2,-,TRBV7-3,TGTGCCAGCAGCCCGACAGTTCAAGGTGGCGGGGAGCTGTTTTTT,CASSPTVQGGGELFF
many,TRBJ1-6,-,TRBV14,TGTGCCAGCAGCCACCCCGGGACATCCAAACCGAATTCACCCCTCCACTTT,CASSHPGTSKPNSPLHF
medium-sized,TRBJ2-1,-,TRBV6-5,TGTGCCAGCAGTTACGATCGGGGCAATGAGCAGTTCTTC,CASSYDRGNEQFF
many,TRBJ2-5,TRBD2,TRBV20-1,TGCAGTGCTAGCGACGTTCTAGCGGGGGACCAAGAGACCCAGTACTTC,CSASDVLAGDQETQYF
many,TRBJ1-5,-,TRBV6-1,TGTGCCAGCACTGGGAGTCTGGGGCAGCCCCAGCATTTT,CASTGSLGQPQHF
many,TRBJ1-1,TRBD1,TRBV5-1,TGCGCCAGCAGGTCGGGACAGGGATCAGAAGCTTTCTTT,CASRSGQGSEAFF
many,TRBJ2-5,-,TRBV29-1,TGCAGCGTTGCGCGCGGGCTCCAAGAGACCCAGTACTTC,CSVARGLQETQYF
many,TRBJ1-5,-,TRBV7-2,TGTGCCAGCAGCCCACAGGGTACCAGTAGCAATCAGCCCCAGCATTTT,CASSPQGTSSNQPQHF
many,TRBJ2-5,-,TRBV12-3/TRBV12-4,TGTGCCAGCAGTTTGGCCGGAGGGGGAGAGACCCAGTACTTC,CASSLAGGGETQYF
many,TRBJ2-7,-,TRBV5-4,TGTGCCAGCAGCTTGGGTGGCCTCGGCGCCTACGAGCAGTACTTC,CASSLGGLGAYEQYF
many,TRBJ1-1,TRBD1,TRBV6-2/TRBV6-3,TGTGCCAGCAGGACTGACAGGGGAACCATGAACACTGAAGCTTTCTTT,CASRTDRGTMNTEAFF
-,TRBJ1-1,-,TRBV29-1,TGCAGCGTTGAATTGGATCAAAGGAACACAGAAGCTTTCTTT,CSVELDQRNTEAFF
many,TRBJ1-1,-,TRBV18,TGTGCCAGCTCACCACCGACCCTTGAAGCTTTCTTT,CASSPPTLEAFF
many,TRBJ2-1,-,TRBV19,TGTGCCAGTAAAGGGGGGCTGACTCCCGGGTACAATGAGCAGTTCTTC,CASKGGLTPGYNEQFF
-,TRBJ1-2,-,TRBV30,TGTGCCTGGAGACTCGAGTGGCCCTTCAACTATGGCTACACCTTC,CAWRLEWPFNYGYTF
-,TRBJ1-1,-,TRBV12-3/TRBV12-4,TGTGCCAGCAGTCCACGGATTGTCGGGAACACTGAAGCTTTCTTT,CASSPRIVGNTEAFF
-,TRBJ2-1,TRBD1,TRBV6-2/TRBV6-3,TGTGCCAGCAGCAGCGACAGGGGAGGAGGCAATGAGCAGTTCTTC,CASSSDRGGGNEQFF
many,TRBJ1-1,TRBD1,TRBV11-2,TGTGCCAGCAGCACCCAGACAGGGCTCCGAATGAACACTGAAGCTTTCTTT,CASSTQTGLRMNTEAFF
many,TRBJ2-3,-,TRBV2,TGTGCCAGCAGTGAGGGGGACCAAAGTTTAAATACGCAGTATTTT,CASSEGDQSLNTQYF
many,TRBJ2-3,TRBD1,TRBV20-1,TGCAGTGCTAGAGACCGGACAGGGGCCACAGATACGCAGTATTTT,CSARDRTGATDTQYF
-,TRBJ2-2,-,TRBV10-1,TGCGCCAGCCAGGAAAGCACCGGGGAGCTGTTTTTT,CASQESTGELFF
many,TRBJ1-1,-,TRBV25-1,TGTGCCAGCAGTGAATCCAGGGGAAACCTGAACACTGAAGCTTTCTTT,CASSESRGNLNTEAFF
few,TRBJ2-7,-,TRBV29-1,TGCAGCGTTGGTTACACGCGGGAGCAGTACTTC,CSVGYTREQYF
many,TRBJ2-1,TRBD2,TRBV19,TGTGCCAGTAATCACCCCACGGGGGGGTCTCGTCATGAGCAGTTCTTC,CASNHPTGGSRHEQFF
medium-sized,TRBJ1-1,-,TRBV12-3/TRBV12-4,TGTGCCAGCAACCTATGGGGAGGACCAAGGGGGAACACTGAAGCTTTCTTT,CASNLWGGPRGNTEAFF